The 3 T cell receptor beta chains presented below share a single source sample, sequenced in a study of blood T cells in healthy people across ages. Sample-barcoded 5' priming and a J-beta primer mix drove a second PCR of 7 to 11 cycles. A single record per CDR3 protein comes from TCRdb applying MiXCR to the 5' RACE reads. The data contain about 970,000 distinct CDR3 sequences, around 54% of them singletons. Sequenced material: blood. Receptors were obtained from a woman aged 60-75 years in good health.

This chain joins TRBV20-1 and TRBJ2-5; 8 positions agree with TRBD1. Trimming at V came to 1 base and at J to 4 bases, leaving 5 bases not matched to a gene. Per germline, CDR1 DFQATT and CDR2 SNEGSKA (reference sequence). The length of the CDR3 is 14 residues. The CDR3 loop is CSARAHTGGETQYF. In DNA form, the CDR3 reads TGCAGTGCTAGAGCCCATACAGGGGGAGAGACCCAGTACTTC.

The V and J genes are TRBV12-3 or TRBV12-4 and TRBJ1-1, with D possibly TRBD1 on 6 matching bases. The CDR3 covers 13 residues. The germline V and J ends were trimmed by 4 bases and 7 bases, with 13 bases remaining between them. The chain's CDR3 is CASSSGTPLEAFF. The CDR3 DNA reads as TGTGCCAGCAGTTCCGGGACACCCCTTGAAGCTTTCTTT.

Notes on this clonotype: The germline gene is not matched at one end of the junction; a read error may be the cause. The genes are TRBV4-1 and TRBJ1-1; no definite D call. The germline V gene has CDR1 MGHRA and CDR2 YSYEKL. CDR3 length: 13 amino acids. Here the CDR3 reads CASSQGTNTEAFF. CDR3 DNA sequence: TGTGCCAGCAGCCAAGGAACGAACACTGAAGCTTTCTTT.